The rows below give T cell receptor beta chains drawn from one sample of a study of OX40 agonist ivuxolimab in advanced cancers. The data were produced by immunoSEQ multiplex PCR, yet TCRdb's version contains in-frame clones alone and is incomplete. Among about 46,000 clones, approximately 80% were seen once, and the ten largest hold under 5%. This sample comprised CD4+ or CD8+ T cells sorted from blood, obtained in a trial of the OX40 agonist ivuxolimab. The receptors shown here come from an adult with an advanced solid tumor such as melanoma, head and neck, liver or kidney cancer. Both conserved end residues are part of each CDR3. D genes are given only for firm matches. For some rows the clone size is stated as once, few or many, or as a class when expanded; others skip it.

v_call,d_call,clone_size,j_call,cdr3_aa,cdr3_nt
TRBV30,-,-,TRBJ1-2,CAWRGQDRYGYTF,TGTGCCTGGAGGGGACAAGATAGGTATGGCTACACCTTC
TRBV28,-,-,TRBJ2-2,CASAWAGRNTGELFF,TGTGCCAGCGCTTGGGCAGGCAGGAACACCGGGGAGCTGTTTTTT
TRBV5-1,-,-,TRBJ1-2,CASSLRQSNYGYTF,TGCGCCAGCAGCTTGCGACAGTCTAACTATGGCTACACCTTC
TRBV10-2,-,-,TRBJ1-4,CASSGGAGEKLFF,TGCGCCAGCAGTGGGGGGGCGGGGGAAAAACTGTTTTTT
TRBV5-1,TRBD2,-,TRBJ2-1,CASSLGASGRVGEQFF,TGCGCCAGCAGCTTGGGTGCGAGCGGGAGGGTGGGTGAGCAGTTCTTC
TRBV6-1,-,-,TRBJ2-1,CASSITFYNEQFF,TGTGCCAGCAGCATAACATTCTACAATGAGCAGTTCTTC
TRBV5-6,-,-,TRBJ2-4,CASTNKNVKNIQYF,TGTGCCAGCACCAACAAAAACGTGAAAAACATTCAGTACTTC
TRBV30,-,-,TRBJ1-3,CARYGGGNTIYF,TGTGCCCGTTATGGGGGTGGAAACACCATATATTTT
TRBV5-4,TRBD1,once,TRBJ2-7,CASGSQGAREQYF,TGTGCCAGCGGGTCTCAGGGGGCGCGGGAGCAGTACTTC
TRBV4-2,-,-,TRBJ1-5,CASSQDRIEGNQPQHF,TGTGCCAGCAGCCAAGATCGGATCGAGGGCAATCAGCCCCAGCATTTT
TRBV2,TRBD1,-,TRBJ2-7,CASSGQGQGARYEQYF,TGTGCCAGCAGTGGTCAGGGACAGGGGGCCCGCTACGAGCAGTACTTC
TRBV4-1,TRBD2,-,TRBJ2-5,CASSQSPSGGQETQYF,TGCGCCAGCAGCCAATCCCCTAGCGGGGGACAAGAGACCCAGTACTTC
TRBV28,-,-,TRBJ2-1,CASRGLSYNEQFF,TGTGCCAGCAGGGGGCTTTCTTACAATGAGCAGTTCTTC
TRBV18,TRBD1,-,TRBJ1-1,CASSPGQEAFF,TGTGCCAGCTCGCCGGGACAGGAAGCTTTCTTT
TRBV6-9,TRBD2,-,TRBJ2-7,CASCIKTSGRFEQYF,TGTGCCAGCTGCATCAAGACTAGCGGGAGATTCGAGCAGTACTTC
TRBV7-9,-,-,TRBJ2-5,CASSRSEETQYF,TGTGCCAGCAGCCGCTCGGAAGAGACCCAGTACTTC
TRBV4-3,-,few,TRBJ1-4,CASSQERGGATNEKLFF,TGCGCCAGCAGCCAAGAGAGAGGGGGTGCAACTAATGAAAAACTGTTTTTT
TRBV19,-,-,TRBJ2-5,CASSSHRVGKTQYF,TGTGCCAGTAGTTCGCACAGGGTGGGAAAGACCCAGTACTTC
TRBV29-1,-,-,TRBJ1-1,CSVGQVRGTEAFF,TGCAGCGTTGGGCAGGTGAGGGGCACTGAAGCTTTCTTT
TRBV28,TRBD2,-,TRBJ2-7,CASSGSSGLSYEQYF,TGTGCCAGCAGTGGAAGTAGCGGGTTGTCCTACGAGCAGTACTTC
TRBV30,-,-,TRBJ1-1,CAWSEAGHTEAFF,TGTGCCTGGAGTGAGGCAGGACACACTGAAGCTTTCTTT
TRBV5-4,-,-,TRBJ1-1,CASSFRVSNTEAFF,TGTGCCAGCAGCTTCAGAGTTTCGAACACTGAAGCTTTCTTT
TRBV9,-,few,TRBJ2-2,CASSPRQEPSTGELFF,TGTGCCAGCAGCCCTCGACAGGAGCCTTCCACCGGGGAGCTGTTTTTT
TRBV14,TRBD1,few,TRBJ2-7,CASSQSSDRGRGGSSYEQYF,TGTGCCAGCAGCCAATCCTCGGACAGGGGACGTGGCGGGAGCTCCTACGAGCAGTACTTC